This TCR beta chain was documented in a study of blood T cell dynamics during melanoma immunotherapy. Time point denoted: week 3, after first cycle of checkpoint inhibitor. This clone occurred a few times. Produced via immunoSEQ multiplex PCR; TCRdb's table is partial and in-frame only. The table has 15,000 to 20,000 clones, 94% seen once. Germline lookup yields CDR1 SNHLY and CDR2 FYNNEI. The CDR3 is 15 residues long. V shed 3 bases, J shed 2 bases, and the junction held 4 bases outside the gene matches. The receptor was isolated from a human donor with melanoma. Sequenced material: effector memory CD8+ T cells from blood, taken from a patient treated with checkpoint blockade. The J gene is TRBJ2-7, the V gene TRBV2; 10 bases are a match to TRBD2. This chain's CDR3 is CASSDSGRAPYEQYF. CDR3 DNA: TGTGCCAGCAGTGACAGCGGGAGGGCTCCCTACGAGCAGTACTTC.